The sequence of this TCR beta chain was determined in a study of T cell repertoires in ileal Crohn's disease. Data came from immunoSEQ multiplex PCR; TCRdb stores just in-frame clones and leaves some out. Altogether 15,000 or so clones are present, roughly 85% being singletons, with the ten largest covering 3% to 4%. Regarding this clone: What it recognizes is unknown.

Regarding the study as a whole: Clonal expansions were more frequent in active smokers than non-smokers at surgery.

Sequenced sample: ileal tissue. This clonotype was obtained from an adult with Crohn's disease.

The chain's CDR3 is CSVEGVGGGASYEQYF. CDR3 nucleotide sequence: TGCAGCGTTGAGGGGGTTGGTGGGGGGGCCTCCTACGAGCAGTACTTC. The rearrangement links TRBV29-1 to TRBJ2-7; TRBD2 might be the D (7 bases). From germline, CDR1 is SQVTM and CDR2 ANQGSEA. This CDR3 has 16 residues. V was clipped by 3 bases and J by 0 bases, with 18 bases between them.